The 24 T cell receptor beta chains below come from one sample, sequenced in a study of CD8+CD57+ T cells in acquired aplastic anemia. Profiling that covered TCR beta VDJ and CDR3 relied on genomic DNA as its template. Using its own MiXCR run on the reads, TCRdb lists one record per CDR3 protein. The sample yields 400,000 to 450,000 distinct CDR3 sequences, roughly 68% seen once. The sample taken for sequencing was sorted CD4+, CD8+, or CD8+CD57+ T cells (not recorded which) from PBMCs. The receptors were gathered from a human donor in good health, serving as a control.

In regard to this clonotype: A junction boundary mismatches the germline segment, possibly from a read error. The chain links TRBV15 to TRBJ2-5; D is unclear. CDR3 size: 15 residues. Germline assignment: CDR1 LNHNV and CDR2 YYDKDF (reference sequence). CDR3 coding DNA: TGTGCCACCAGCAGAGAGGCGGAGTTCCAAGAGACCCAGCACTTC. Translating gives CATSREAEFQETQHF. The full variable domain, its missing parts supplied by reference TRBV15 and TRBJ2-5, is DAMVIQNPRYQVTQFGKPVTLSCSQTLNHNVMYWYQQKSSQAPKLLFHYYDKDFNNEADTPDNFQSRRPNTSFCFLDIRSPGLGDTAMYLCATSREAEFQETQHFGPGTRLLVL.

The rearrangement links TRBV7-8 to TRBJ2-5; tentatively, D is TRBD1 or TRBD2 (5 bases each). The CDR3 has 15 amino acids. The germline V and J ends were trimmed by 4 bases and 9 bases, with 21 bases remaining between them. From germline, CDR1 is SGHVS and CDR2 FQNEAQ. The CDR3 nucleotides are TGTGCCAGCAGCTCTCCGGGACGGAGGAATCAGCCCCAGTACTTC. This translates into CASSSPGRRNQPQYF.

The V and J genes are TRBV10-3 and TRBJ2-3; D might be TRBD1 (6 bases). The DNA end lines up better with TRBJ1-1; the J call may be wrong. Germline CDR1 is ENHRY and CDR2 is SYGVKD. This CDR3 is 14 amino acids long. The DNA for the CDR3 is TGTGCCATCAGTGGCGCCCCAGGGGAGGCTAAAGCTTTCTTT. It translates to CAISGAPGEAKAFF.

Notes on this clonotype: Its ends do not fully match the called genes, so a read error is possible. The chain carries TRBV19 and TRBJ2-7, with 7 bases fitting TRBD2. The length of the CDR3 is 14 residues. The germline gives CDR1 LNHDA, CDR2 SQIVND (reference sequence). The CDR3 nucleotides are TGTGCCAGTAGCATCCAGCGGGGTCCGTACAAGCAGTATTTC. Translated: CASSIQRGPYKQYF.

This clonotype was observed once. The V call is TRBV12-3 or TRBV12-4, the J call TRBJ2-3, with D perhaps being TRBD1 or TRBD2 (5 bases each). The CDR3 has 13 residues. V lost 6 bases and J lost 13, with 20 bases in between. CDR3 coding DNA: TGTGCCAGCAGCTTGGGGCGGGTAGGTTTGAAGTATTTT. Its translation is CASSLGRVGLKYF.

On this clonotype itself: Germline is not matched at one junction end, which may reflect a read error. The J gene is TRBJ2-7, the V gene TRBV7-9; 8 nucleotides align to TRBD2. There are 15 residues in the CDR3. CDR1 is SEHNR, CDR2 FQNEAQ, per germline (reference sequence). The CDR3 here is CASSLTGGDPPQHYF. The DNA for the CDR3 is TGTGCCAGCAGCTTAACGGGGGGGGATCCGCCCCAGCATTACTTC. The entire variable domain, with the rest obtained from reference TRBV7-9 and TRBJ2-7, is as follows: DTGVSQNPRHKITKRGQNVTFRCDPISEHNRLYWYRQTLGQGPEFLTYFQNEAQLEKSRLLSDRFSAERPKGSFSTLEIQRTEQGDSAMYLCASSLTGGDPPQHYFGPGTRLTVT.

This clonotype was seen at least ten times. V and J are TRBV19 and TRBJ1-3; D call uncertain. Germline values: CDR1 LNHDA, CDR2 SQIVND (reference sequence). V dropped 5 bases and J dropped 2 bases, with 7 bases sitting between them. The CDR3 spans 13 residues. The CDR3 is CASSGNAGNTIYF. In DNA, the CDR3 is TGTGCCAGTAGTGGCAATGCTGGAAACACCATATATTTT.

The chain carries TRBV7-2 and TRBJ2-7, with 10 bases fitting TRBD2. Germline lookup yields CDR1 SGHTA and CDR2 FQGNSA. Trimming cost V 5 bases and J 2 bases; bases outside gene matches: 9. This CDR3 comprises 16 residues. The CDR3 nucleotides read TGTGCCAGCAGCCGCATGCTAGCGGGGGATACCTACGAGCAGTACTTC. It translates to CASSRMLAGDTYEQYF.

This clonotype was detected a few times. The chain couples TRBV29-1 to TRBJ2-6; D remains ambiguous. There are 13 residues in the CDR3. The V gene's germline CDR1 is SQVTM and CDR2 ANQGSEA. V lost 4 bases, J lost 1 base, and 5 bases lay in between. CDR3 loop: CSVARSGANVLTF. The DNA of the CDR3 is TGCAGCGTTGCCCGATCTGGGGCCAACGTCCTGACTTTC.

Concerning this clonotype: Compared with germline, one end of the junction differs, possibly owing to a read error. The genes are TRBV7-2 and TRBJ2-3; the D is unclear. Germline assignment: CDR1 SGHTA and CDR2 FQGNSA. The CDR3 runs to 14 residues. Here the CDR3 reads CASSLSGSTSRQYF. The CDR3 DNA reads as TGTGCCAGCAGCTTGTCCGGTAGCACATCACGGCAGTACTTT. Based on the CDR3 plus reference TRBV7-2 and TRBJ2-3, the full variable domain is GAGVSQSPSNKVTEKGKDVELRCDPISGHTALYWYRQSLGQGLEFLIYFQGNSAPDKSGLPSDRFSAERTGGSVSTLTIQRTQQEDSAVYLCASSLSGSTSRQYFGPGTRLTVL.

The rearrangement links TRBV2 to TRBJ2-7; 12 positions agree with TRBD1. This CDR3 is built from 16 residues. Germline V gene lookup returns CDR1 SNHLY and CDR2 FYNNEI. V was pared by 6 bases and J by 5 bases, with 11 bases of the junction left unmatched. DNA for the CDR3: TGTGCCAGCAGCCCGACGGCCGGGACAGGGGGCCACGAGCAGTACTTC. Encoded protein: CASSPTAGTGGHEQYF. Full variable domain (remainder filled in from reference TRBV2 and TRBJ2-7): EPEVTQTPSHQVTQMGQEVILRCVPISNHLYFYWYRQILGQKVEFLVSFYNNEISEKSEIFDDQFSVERPDGSNFTLKIRSTKLEDSAMYFCASSPTAGTGGHEQYFGPGTRLTVT.

This clonotype was picked up one time. The rearrangement links TRBV12-3 or TRBV12-4 to TRBJ1-2; TRBD1 might be the D (5 bases). The CDR3 is made up of 16 amino acids. The V end was cut by 3 bases, the J end by 5 bases, with 19 bases between. The chain's CDR3 is CASSFQPIRVGYGYTF. CDR3 sequence (DNA): TGTGCCAGCAGTTTTCAGCCTATCAGGGTGGGATATGGCTACACCTTC.

This clonotype was seen more than once but under ten times. The chain employs TRBV5-6 and TRBJ2-3; 9 nucleotides align to TRBD2. Trimming removed 4 bases from V and 0 bases from J; junction bases left unmatched: 3. The CDR3 loop spans 15 amino acids. Looked up from germline, CDR1 is SGHDT and CDR2 is YYEEEE. The CDR3 spells CASSPTSGSTDTQYF. In DNA form, the CDR3 reads TGTGCCAGCAGCCCCACTAGCGGGAGCACAGATACGCAGTATTTT.

On this clonotype itself: Given the absence of the conserved phenylalanine or tryptophan at the CDR3 end, a read error is likely. The V call is TRBV7-2, the J call TRBJ1-1, with D uncertain. Germline CDR1 reads SGHTA; CDR2 reads FQGNSA. The CDR3 consists of 13 residues. Trimming cost V 1 base and J 2 bases, with 5 bases left between them. CDR3 bases: TGTGCCAGCAGCTTAGGGGATAACACTGAAGCTTTCTAT. Protein product: CASSLGDNTEAFY.

Note on this clonotype: One junction end does not reproduce the germline sequence, and a read error may be involved. The chain combines TRBV7-3 with TRBJ2-3; 7 nucleotides line up with TRBD1. Germline V gene lookup returns CDR1 SGHTA and CDR2 FQGTGA. The CDR3 consists of 14 residues. Written as DNA, the CDR3 is TGTGCCAGCAGCGTAATGGATAGGGGGCGCCCCGAGCAGTTT. It is translated as CASSVMDRGRPEQF.

This clonotype was found many times. The rearrangement joins TRBV2 to TRBJ2-5; TRBD2 agrees at 8 bases. CDR3 length equals 15 residues. After removal of 1 base from V and 4 bases from J, the junction contained 5 bases not matched to a gene. Germline CDR1 is SNHLY and CDR2 is FYNNEI. CDR3 sequence reads: CASSEVVAGRETQYF. The CDR3 DNA sequence: TGTGCCAGCAGTGAAGTTGTAGCGGGGCGAGAGACCCAGTACTTC.

V gene TRBV15 combines with J gene TRBJ2-2; TRBD1 agrees at 9 bases. Germline V gene lookup returns CDR1 LNHNV and CDR2 YYDKDF (reference sequence). With 3 bases clipped from V and 4 bases from J, the junction kept 3 bases outside the gene matches. CDR3 length: 15 amino acids. The CDR3 sequence: CATSRGQGTTGELFF. CDR3 DNA: TGTGCCACCAGCAGGGGACAGGGCACCACCGGGGAGCTGTTTTTT.

The chain couples TRBV4-3 to TRBJ1-5; D gene ambiguous. CDR1 is LGHNA and CDR2 is YSLEER in the germline V gene. Trimming removed 5 bases from V and 5 bases from J, with 16 bases in between. The CDR3 runs to 15 residues. The CDR3 is CASSGDKGGHQPQHF. Written as DNA, the CDR3 is TGCGCCAGCAGCGGAGATAAGGGTGGCCATCAGCCCCAGCATTTT.

This clonotype was detected many times. The V gene is TRBV7-8, the J gene TRBJ1-2; TRBD1 might be the D (5 bases). Per the germline V gene, CDR1 is SGHVS and CDR2 is FQNEAQ. The CDR3 runs 13 residues. V was cut by 6 bases and J by 3 bases, with 11 bases left in between. CDR3 region: CASSSGGDYGYTF. The CDR3 coding sequence is TGTGCCAGCAGTTCCGGGGGGGACTATGGCTACACCTTC. Variable domain in full (rest from reference TRBV7-8 and TRBJ1-2): GAGVSQSPRYKVAKRGQDVALRCDPISGHVSLFWYQQALGQGPEFLTYFQNEAQLDKSGLPSDRFFAERPEGSVSTLKIQRTQQEDSAVYLCASSSGGDYGYTFGSGTRLTVV.

This clonotype was seen once. CDR3 residues: CASRTPAAGTDPQYF. In DNA form, the CDR3 reads TGTGCCAGTAGAACGCCAGCGGCGGGTACCGATCCGCAGTATTTT. V gene TRBV7-3 combines with J gene TRBJ2-3, with D maybe TRBD2 (5 bases). The CDR3 spans 15 residues. CDR1 and CDR2 from the germline V gene are SGHTA and FQGTGA. V lost 9 bases and J 10 bases, leaving 26 bases between the germline ends.

This clonotype was observed at least ten times. The genes are TRBV5-4 and TRBJ2-2; D remains unclear. This CDR3 has 15 residues. V lost 0 bases, J lost 5 bases, and 11 bases lay in between. Germline assignment: CDR1 SGHNT and CDR2 YYREEE (reference sequence). CDR3 region: CASSLAPRWTGELFF. The CDR3 nucleotides are TGTGCCAGCAGCTTGGCCCCCCGGTGGACCGGGGAGCTGTTTTTT.

For this clonotype: An end of the junction differs from the germline gene, which may be a read error. This chain uses TRBV9 with TRBJ1-4; D ambiguous. The CDR3 covers 14 residues. Looked up from germline, CDR1 is SGDLS and CDR2 is YYNGEE. The CDR3 region has the DNA TGTGCCACCAGCAGAGTGGGGTATAAAGAAAAACTGTTTTTT. Residues: CATSRVGYKEKLFF. The complete variable domain, with remaining parts taken from reference TRBV9 and TRBJ1-4, reads DSGVTQTPKHLITATGQRVTLRCSPRSGDLSVYWYQQSLDQGLQFLIQYYNGEERAKGNILERFSAQQFPDLHSELNLSSLELGDSALYFCATSRVGYKEKLFFGSGTQLSVL.

This clonotype was seen repeatedly, ten times or more. V usage is TRBV6-5 and J usage is TRBJ1-1; no definite D call. Trimming shortened V by 6 bases and J by 1 base, and 6 bases separated the two germline ends. This CDR3 has 12 residues. Germline V gives CDR1 MNHEY, CDR2 SVGAGI. The chain's CDR3 is CASSRRNTEAFF. CDR3 DNA: TGTGCCAGCAGCCGGAGGAACACTGAAGCTTTCTTT.

This clonotype came up many times. The CDR3 region has the DNA TGTGCCAGTAGTCGCCGGGAAGGAAGAGTTGGCAATCAGCCCCAGCATTTT. Protein product: CASSRREGRVGNQPQHF. The rearrangement links TRBV19 to TRBJ1-5; D is uncertain. There are 17 residues in the CDR3. The germline gives CDR1 LNHDA, CDR2 SQIVND (reference sequence). V was clipped by 5 bases and J by 2 bases, with 19 bases between them.